This passage covers 7 T cell receptor beta chains from one sample sequenced in a study of PD-1 blockade in classical Hodgkin lymphoma. Measured with immunoSEQ multiplex PCR; TCRdb has only the in-frame clones, and not every one. The data contain around 91,000 clones, roughly 79% of them seen just once; the ten biggest clones take up under 20%. In every patient, relapse followed autologous stem cell transplantation, while exposure to brentuximab vedotin differed. Sequences were derived from peripheral blood mononuclear cells (PBMCs), sampled before the second cycle of nivolumab. Every receptor here comes from a human donor with classical Hodgkin lymphoma.

As regards this clone: The junction differs from germline at one of its ends, possibly a read error. The chain combines TRBV27 with TRBJ2-7, with 10 positions matching TRBD2. Germline V gene lookup returns CDR1 MNHEY and CDR2 SMNVEV (reference sequence). The CDR3 covers 15 residues. As DNA, the CDR3 is TGTGCCAGCAGCCACCGGACTAGCGGCTCCTTCGAGCAGTACTTC. Protein: CASSHRTSGSFEQYF.

The chain carries TRBV7-9 and TRBJ1-3; D may be TRBD1 (5 bases). Trimming stripped 6 bases from V and 0 bases from J, with 12 bases between. The CDR3 loop spans 15 amino acids. CDR1 is SEHNR, CDR2 FQNEAQ, per germline (reference sequence). CDR3 sequence reads: CASSYRKSSGNTIYF. DNA of the CDR3: TGTGCCAGCAGTTACAGGAAGAGCTCTGGAAACACCATATATTTT. The complete variable domain, with remaining parts taken from reference TRBV7-9 and TRBJ1-3, reads DTGVSQNPRHKITKRGQNVTFRCDPISEHNRLYWYRQTLGQGPEFLTYFQNEAQLEKSRLLSDRFSAERPKGSFSTLEIQRTEQGDSAMYLCASSYRKSSGNTIYFGEGSWLTVV.

This rearrangement joins TRBV20-1 to TRBJ2-5; no clear D gene. V lost 3 bases and J 6 bases, leaving 8 bases between the germline ends. CDR1 and CDR2 (germline): DFQATT, SNEGSKA (reference sequence). This CDR3 comprises 11 residues. The CDR3 is CSASTVQTQYF. CDR3 DNA sequence: TGCAGTGCTAGTACAGTGCAGACCCAGTACTTC.

The genes are TRBV6-5 and TRBJ2-7; possibly TRBD1 for D (5 bases). Deletions cut 5 bases from V and 5 bases from J, with 13 bases between. The germline V gene has CDR1 MNHEY and CDR2 SVGAGI. The CDR3 consists of 13 residues. CDR3 sequence: CASSRSPGNEQYF. DNA of the CDR3: TGTGCCAGCAGTCGATCCCCAGGGAACGAGCAGTACTTC.

The sample holds many counts of this clone. This chain connects TRBV5-4 to TRBJ2-3, with D tentatively TRBD1 (5 bases). Trimming removed 2 bases from V and 2 bases from J, with 9 bases in between. This CDR3 contains 14 residues. Germline V gene data show CDR1 as SGHNT and CDR2 as YYREEE (reference sequence). CDR3 coding DNA: TGTGCCAGCAGCTTAGGGGCCCCCACAGATACGCAGTATTTT. Translating gives CASSLGAPTDTQYF.

The chain links TRBV6-1 to TRBJ1-2, with D perhaps TRBD1 (6 bases). The V and J ends lost 6 bases and 8 bases respectively, with 22 bases between them. This CDR3 has 15 amino acids. Germline CDR1 reads MNHNS; CDR2 reads SASEGT. CDR3: CASRPPFTGLRGYTF. The CDR3 DNA sequence: TGTGCCAGCAGACCCCCCTTTACAGGGCTGCGGGGCTACACCTTC.

V and J are TRBV27 and TRBJ1-4; perhaps TRBD1 as D (6 bases). Germline lookup yields CDR1 MNHEY and CDR2 SMNVEV (reference sequence). V dropped 4 bases and J dropped 6 bases, with 15 bases sitting between them. The CDR3 runs to 15 residues. CDR3 nucleotides: TGTGCCAGCAGTTCAAAACAGGGCGGGGATGAAAAACTGTTTTTT. Its translation: CASSSKQGGDEKLFF.